These T cell receptor beta chains were read from a single sample in a study of T cells in localized non-small cell lung cancer. TCRdb's copy holds only in-frame clones and misses some; the assay was immunoSEQ multiplex PCR. This sample has tens of thousands of clones, with around nine tenths found just once. Source: PBMCs, taken before any cancer treatment. The receptors derive from a woman aged 40-69 years with stage II lung adenocarcinoma. Each CDR3 is given with its conserved first and last residue. Each record gives: D gene, CDR3 length, clone size, V gene, J gene, CDR3 DNA, CDR3 protein. D genes are given only for firm matches. Expanded clones get a size class; other rows say once, few or many, or leave the size out.

d_gene: TRBD2; len: 16; abundance: .; v_gene: TRBV25-1; j_gene: TRBJ2-1; CDR3nt: TGTGCCAGCAGTGGGGGACTAGCGGGAGGGTGGAATGAGCAGTTCTTC; CDR3aa: CASSGGLAGGWNEQFF
d_gene: TRBD1; len: 15; abundance: few; v_gene: TRBV28; j_gene: TRBJ1-6; CDR3nt: TGTGCCAGCAGTTCGGGGACAGGGGATAATTCACCCCTCCACTTT; CDR3aa: CASSSGTGDNSPLHF
d_gene: .; len: 12; abundance: .; v_gene: TRBV11-2; j_gene: TRBJ1-3; CDR3nt: TGTGCCAGCAGCTTAGCGGGTAACACCATATATTTT; CDR3aa: CASSLAGNTIYF
d_gene: .; len: 14; abundance: .; v_gene: TRBV18; j_gene: TRBJ1-2; CDR3nt: TGTGCCAGCTCACCCGGAAGCACCTCCTATGGCTACACCTTC; CDR3aa: CASSPGSTSYGYTF
d_gene: TRBD1; len: 13; abundance: .; v_gene: TRBV5-1; j_gene: TRBJ1-2; CDR3nt: TGCGCCAGCAGCGAGACAGGGGGCCAAGGCTACACCTTC; CDR3aa: CASSETGGQGYTF
d_gene: .; len: 15; abundance: .; v_gene: TRBV5-1; j_gene: TRBJ2-7; CDR3nt: TGCGCCAGCAGCTTTGGTCAGGGTGGTTCCTACGAGCAGTACTTC; CDR3aa: CASSFGQGGSYEQYF
d_gene: .; len: 18; abundance: .; v_gene: TRBV4-1; j_gene: TRBJ2-2; CDR3nt: TGCGCCAGCAGCCATACCCGCGCCACGGGGAGGCGGACCGGGGAGCTGTTTTTT; CDR3aa: CASSHTRATGRRTGELFF
d_gene: .; len: 14; abundance: .; v_gene: TRBV7-3; j_gene: TRBJ1-1; CDR3nt: TGTGCCAGCAGCTTAACCGGGATGAACACTGAAGCTTTCTTT; CDR3aa: CASSLTGMNTEAFF
d_gene: TRBD1; len: 14; abundance: .; v_gene: TRBV7-8; j_gene: TRBJ1-6; CDR3nt: TGTGCCAGCAGCACCCAAACAGGGGATTCACCCCTCCACTTT; CDR3aa: CASSTQTGDSPLHF
d_gene: TRBD2; len: 18; abundance: .; v_gene: TRBV15; j_gene: TRBJ2-1; CDR3nt: TGTGCCACCAGCAGACCATACCCTACTAGCGGGGATTACAATGAGCAGTTCTTC; CDR3aa: CATSRPYPTSGDYNEQFF
d_gene: .; len: 13; abundance: .; v_gene: TRBV6-5; j_gene: TRBJ2-1; CDR3nt: TGTGCCAGCATGACTGGGGGCCACAATGAGCAGTTCTTC; CDR3aa: CASMTGGHNEQFF
d_gene: .; len: 16; abundance: .; v_gene: TRBV7-8; j_gene: TRBJ2-3; CDR3nt: TGTGCCAGCAGCTTAGCGATTAACTACCGCACAGATACGCAGTATTTT; CDR3aa: CASSLAINYRTDTQYF